This T cell receptor beta chain was retrieved from a study of blood T cell repertoires in COVID-19. On the study more broadly: Sites across the United States, Italy and Spain contributed samples from acute and convalescent COVID-19. The cDNA or gDNA used as material had been derived from T cells, B-cell-depleted T cells, or PBMCs.

The junction had 4 bases not matched to a gene; V was cut back by 4 bases and J by 5 bases. Germline-derived CDR1 and CDR2 are SGHVS and FQNEAQ. The CDR3 totals 13 residues. Sequenced by immunoSEQ multiplex PCR; TCRdb stores in-frame clones only, minus some. The sample lists 150,000 to 200,000 clones; around 80% were seen once. This TCR was sampled from a woman aged 50 to 65 with acute COVID-19. The V gene is TRBV7-8, the J gene TRBJ2-5, with 7 bases that match TRBD2. Input material: PBMCs or T cells enriched from blood (not recorded which). The CDR3 DNA follows: TGTGCCAGCAGCTCCGGACTAGGCGAGACCCAGTACTTC. As protein: CASSSGLGETQYF. Full variable domain (rest looked up from reference TRBV7-8 and TRBJ2-5): GAGVSQSPRYKVAKRGQDVALRCDPISGHVSLFWYQQALGQGPEFLTYFQNEAQLDKSGLPSDRFFAERPEGSVSTLKIQRTQQEDSAVYLCASSSGLGETQYFGPGTRLLVL.